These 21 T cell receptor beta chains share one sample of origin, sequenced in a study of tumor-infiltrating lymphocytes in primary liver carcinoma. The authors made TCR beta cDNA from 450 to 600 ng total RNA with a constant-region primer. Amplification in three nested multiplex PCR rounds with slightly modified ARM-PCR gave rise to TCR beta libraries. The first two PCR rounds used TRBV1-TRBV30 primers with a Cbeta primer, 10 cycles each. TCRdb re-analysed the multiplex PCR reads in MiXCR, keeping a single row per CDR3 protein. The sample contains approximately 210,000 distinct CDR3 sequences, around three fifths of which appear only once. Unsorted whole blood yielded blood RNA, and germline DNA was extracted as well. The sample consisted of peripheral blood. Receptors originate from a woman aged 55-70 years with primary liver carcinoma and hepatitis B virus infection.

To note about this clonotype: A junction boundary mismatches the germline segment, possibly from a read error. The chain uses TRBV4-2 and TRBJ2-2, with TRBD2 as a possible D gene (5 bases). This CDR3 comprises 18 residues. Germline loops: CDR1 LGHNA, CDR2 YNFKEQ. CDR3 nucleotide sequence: TGTACCAGCAGCCAAGATCGGCGGCAGCTTATCGGGGAGGGGGAGCTGTTTTTT. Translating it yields CTSSQDRRQLIGEGELFF.

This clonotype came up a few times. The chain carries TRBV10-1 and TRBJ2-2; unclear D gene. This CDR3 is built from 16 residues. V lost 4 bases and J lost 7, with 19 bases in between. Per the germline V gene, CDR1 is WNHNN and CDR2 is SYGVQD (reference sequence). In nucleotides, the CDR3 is TGCGCCAGCAGTGGCCACGTGGACCGTCAATGCGGGGAGCTGTTTTTT. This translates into CASSGHVDRQCGELFF.

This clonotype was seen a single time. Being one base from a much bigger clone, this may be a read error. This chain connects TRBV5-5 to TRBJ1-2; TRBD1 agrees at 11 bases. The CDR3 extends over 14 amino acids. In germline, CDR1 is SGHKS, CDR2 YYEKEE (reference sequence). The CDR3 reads CAISYRTGGDGYTF. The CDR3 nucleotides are TGTGCCATCAGCTACCGGACAGGGGGCGATGGCTACACCTTC.

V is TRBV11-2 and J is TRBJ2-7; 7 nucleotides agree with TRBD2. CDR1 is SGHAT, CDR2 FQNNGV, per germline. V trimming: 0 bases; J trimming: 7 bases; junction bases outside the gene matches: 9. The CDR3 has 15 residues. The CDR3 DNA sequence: TGTGCCAGCAGCTTAGAGGGAGGGCCTGTGGGGGAGCAGTACTTC. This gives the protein CASSLEGGPVGEQYF.

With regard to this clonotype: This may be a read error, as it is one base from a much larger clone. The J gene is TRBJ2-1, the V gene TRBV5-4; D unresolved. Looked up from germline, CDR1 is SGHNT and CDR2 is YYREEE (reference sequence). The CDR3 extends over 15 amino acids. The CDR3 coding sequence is TGTACCAGCAGCAAGACGTGGTCCGACTACAATGAGCAGTTCTTC. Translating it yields CTSSKTWSDYNEQFF.

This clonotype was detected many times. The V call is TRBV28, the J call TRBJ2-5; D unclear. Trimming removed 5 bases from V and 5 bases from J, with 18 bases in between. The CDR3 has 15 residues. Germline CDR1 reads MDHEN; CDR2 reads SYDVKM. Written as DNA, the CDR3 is TGTGCCAGCAGTCCCCGACACGGCGTGGGGGAGACCCAGTACTTC. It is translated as CASSPRHGVGETQYF.

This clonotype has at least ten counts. Written as DNA, the CDR3 is TGTGCCAGCAGTTTTGGAGGGCTAGCGAGACGCACAGATACGCAGTATTTT. Its translation is CASSFGGLARRTDTQYF. V and J are TRBV12-3 or TRBV12-4 and TRBJ2-3; D possibly corresponds to TRBD2 (6 bases). This CDR3 contains 17 residues. Trimming pared 3 bases from V and 1 base from J, leaving 17 bases between.

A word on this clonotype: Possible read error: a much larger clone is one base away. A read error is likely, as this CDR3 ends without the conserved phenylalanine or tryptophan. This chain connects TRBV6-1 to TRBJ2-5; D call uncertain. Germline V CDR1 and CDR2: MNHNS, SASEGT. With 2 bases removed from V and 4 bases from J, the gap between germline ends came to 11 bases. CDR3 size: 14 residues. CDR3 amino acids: CASSEFLGIETQYL. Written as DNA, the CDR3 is TGTGCCAGCAGTGAATTTCTTGGTATAGAGACCCAGTACCTC.

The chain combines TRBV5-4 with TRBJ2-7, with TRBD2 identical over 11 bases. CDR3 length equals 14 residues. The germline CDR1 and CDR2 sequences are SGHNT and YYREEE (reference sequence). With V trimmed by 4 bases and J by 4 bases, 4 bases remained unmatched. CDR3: CASSMGLAEYEQYF. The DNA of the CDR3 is TGTGCCAGCAGCATGGGACTAGCGGAATACGAGCAGTACTTC.

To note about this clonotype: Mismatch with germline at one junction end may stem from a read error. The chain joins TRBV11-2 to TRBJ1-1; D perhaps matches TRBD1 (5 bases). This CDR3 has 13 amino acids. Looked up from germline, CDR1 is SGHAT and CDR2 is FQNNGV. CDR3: CASSLEGNTKAFF. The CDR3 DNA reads TGTGCTAGCAGCTTAGAGGGGAACACTAAAGCTTTCTTT.

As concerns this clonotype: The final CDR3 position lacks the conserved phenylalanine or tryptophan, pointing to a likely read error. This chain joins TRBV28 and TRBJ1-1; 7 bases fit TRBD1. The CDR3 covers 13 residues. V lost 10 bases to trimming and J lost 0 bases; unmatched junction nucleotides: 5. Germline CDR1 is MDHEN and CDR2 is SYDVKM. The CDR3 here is CATTGTVNTEAFL. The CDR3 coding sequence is TGTGCCACCACCGGGACAGTGAACACTGAAGCTTTCCTT.

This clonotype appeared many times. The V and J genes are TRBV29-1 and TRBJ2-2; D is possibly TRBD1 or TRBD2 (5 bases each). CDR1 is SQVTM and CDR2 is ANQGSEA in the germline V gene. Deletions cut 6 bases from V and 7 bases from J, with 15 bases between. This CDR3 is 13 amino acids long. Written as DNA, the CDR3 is TGCAGCGTGCCAGGCTGGGGGATCGGGGAGCTGTTTTTT. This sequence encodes CSVPGWGIGELFF.

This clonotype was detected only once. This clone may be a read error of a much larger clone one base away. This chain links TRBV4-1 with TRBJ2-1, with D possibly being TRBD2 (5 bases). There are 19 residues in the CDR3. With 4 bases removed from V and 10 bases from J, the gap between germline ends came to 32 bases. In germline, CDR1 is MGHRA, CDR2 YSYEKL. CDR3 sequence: CASSLLARYPTSPLWEQFF. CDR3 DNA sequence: TGCGCCAGCAGCCTCCTAGCAAGGTACCCCACTTCGCCCCTCTGGGAGCAGTTCTTC.

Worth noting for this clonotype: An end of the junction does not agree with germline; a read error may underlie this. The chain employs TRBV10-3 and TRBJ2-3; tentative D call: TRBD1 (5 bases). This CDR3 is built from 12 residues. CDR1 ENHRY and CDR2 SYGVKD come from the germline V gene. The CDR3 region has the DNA TGTGCCACCCTGGGGCTCACAGATACACAGTATTTT. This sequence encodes CATLGLTDTQYF.

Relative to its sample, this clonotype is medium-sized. CDR3 sequence reads: CASSLGLAGSQETQYF. Here the CDR3 DNA reads TGTGCCAGCAGCCTGGGACTGGCGGGCTCCCAAGAGACCCAGTACTTC. This chain connects TRBV11-2 to TRBJ2-5, with D perhaps TRBD2 (6 bases). The CDR3 runs to 16 residues. Germline-derived CDR1 and CDR2 are SGHAT and FQNNGV. The V and J ends lost 5 bases and 1 base respectively, with 17 bases between them.

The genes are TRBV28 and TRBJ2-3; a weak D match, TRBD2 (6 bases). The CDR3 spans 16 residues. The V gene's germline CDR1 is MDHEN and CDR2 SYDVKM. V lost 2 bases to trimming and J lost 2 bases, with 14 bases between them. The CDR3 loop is CASSLPGTSITDTQYF. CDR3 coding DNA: TGTGCCAGCAGTTTACCCGGGACTTCCATCACAGATACGCAGTATTTT.

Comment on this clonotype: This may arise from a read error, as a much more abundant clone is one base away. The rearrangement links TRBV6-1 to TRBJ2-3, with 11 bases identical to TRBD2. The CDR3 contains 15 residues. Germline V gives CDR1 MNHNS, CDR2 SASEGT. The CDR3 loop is CASSKTSGSTDKQYF. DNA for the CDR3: TGTGCCAGCAGTAAAACTAGCGGGAGCACAGATAAGCAGTATTTT.

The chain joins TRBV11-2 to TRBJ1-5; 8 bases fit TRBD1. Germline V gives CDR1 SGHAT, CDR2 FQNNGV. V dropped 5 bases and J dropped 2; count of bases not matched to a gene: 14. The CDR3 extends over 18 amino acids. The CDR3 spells CASSGRDRGKPCNQPQHF. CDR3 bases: TGTGCCAGCAGCGGTAGAGACAGGGGAAAACCTTGCAATCAGCCCCAGCATTTT. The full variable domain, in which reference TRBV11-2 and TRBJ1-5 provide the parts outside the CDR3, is EAGVAQSPRYKIIEKRQSVAFWCNPISGHATLYWYQQILGQGPKLLIQFQNNGVVDDSQLPKDRFSAERLKGVDSTLKIQPAKLEDSAVYLCASSGRDRGKPCNQPQHFGDGTRLSIL.

This chain's CDR3 is CASRSETGITDTQYF. CDR3 nucleotide sequence: TGTGCCAGCAGAAGCGAGACAGGGATCACAGATACGCAGTATTTT. The V and J genes are TRBV2 and TRBJ2-3, with TRBD1 matching over 7 bases. CDR1 is SNHLY and CDR2 is FYNNEI in the germline V gene. The CDR3 extends over 15 amino acids. V trimming: 6 bases; J trimming: 2 bases; junction bases outside the gene matches: 8. Using reference TRBV2 and TRBJ2-3 for the parts outside the CDR3, the full variable domain is EPEVTQTPSHQVTQMGQEVILRCVPISNHLYFYWYRQILGQKVEFLVSFYNNEISEKSEIFDDQFSVERPDGSNFTLKIRSTKLEDSAMYFCASRSETGITDTQYFGPGTRLTVL.

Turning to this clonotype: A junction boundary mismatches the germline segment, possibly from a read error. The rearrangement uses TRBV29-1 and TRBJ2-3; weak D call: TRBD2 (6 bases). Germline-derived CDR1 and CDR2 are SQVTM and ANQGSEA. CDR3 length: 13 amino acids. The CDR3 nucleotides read TGCAGTGTTGACGAACTAGCAGCAGATATGCAGTATTTT. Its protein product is CSVDELAADMQYF.

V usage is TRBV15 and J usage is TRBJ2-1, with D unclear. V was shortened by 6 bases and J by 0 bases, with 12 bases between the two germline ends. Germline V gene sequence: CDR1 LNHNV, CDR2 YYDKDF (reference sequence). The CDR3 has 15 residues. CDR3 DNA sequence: TGTGCCACCAGGTCAAGGCAGAGCTCCTACAATGAGCAGTTCTTC. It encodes CATRSRQSSYNEQFF.